The 27 T cell receptor beta chains below come from one sample, sequenced in a study of shared clonotypes between healthy human individuals. Repertoires were generated with immunoSEQ multiplex PCR, while TCRdb's copy carries only in-frame clones and drops some. The repertoire holds roughly 2,000,000 clones, with 90% to 95% as singletons. Naive CD8 cells lacked CD45RO, underwent positive selection for CCR7 and left out terminally differentiated effector memory CD45RA+ cells. What was sequenced was naive CD8+ T cells from PBMCs. Receptor source: a man between 18 and 29 years old in good health. Some clones in this sample may be carry-over from other donors' samples.

The rearrangement links TRBV27 to TRBJ2-3; TRBD1 matches at 7 bases. Losses at the gene ends were 2 bases for V and 6 bases for J; bases not matched to a gene: 5. Germline values: CDR1 MNHEY, CDR2 SMNVEV (reference sequence). This CDR3 has 14 residues. The CDR3 DNA is TGTGCCAGCAGTTTAGGGAGAGGGGGCGATACGCAGTATTTT. Protein sequence: CASSLGRGGDTQYF.

V gene TRBV19 combines with J gene TRBJ2-1, with a tentative D call TRBD2 (5 bases). The CDR3 totals 13 residues. CDR1 is LNHDA, CDR2 SQIVND, per germline (reference sequence). V shed 5 bases and J shed 6 bases, with 11 bases lying between them. Here the CDR3 reads CASSDIGGNEQFF. In DNA, the CDR3 is TGTGCCAGTAGTGATATCGGAGGCAATGAGCAGTTCTTC.

This chain links TRBV6-1 with TRBJ2-1; no clear D. The CDR3 length is 14 residues. CDR1 and CDR2 (germline): MNHNS, SASEGT. Trimming took 2 bases from V and 6 from J, leaving 11 bases between them. The chain's CDR3 is CASSEFGKSNEQFF. The CDR3 coding sequence is TGTGCCAGCAGTGAATTCGGAAAGAGCAATGAGCAGTTCTTC.

The DNA for the CDR3 is TGTGCCAGCAGCCAAGGGCGCGGGATTTCTGGGACCCAGTACTTC. The encoded protein is CASSQGRGISGTQYF. This chain joins TRBV14 and TRBJ2-5; possible D gene TRBD2, 6 bases. Germline values: CDR1 SGHDN, CDR2 FVKESK. V dropped 1 base and J dropped 7 bases, with 16 bases sitting between them. The CDR3 is 15 amino acids.

V and J are TRBV25-1 and TRBJ1-6, with 9 positions matching TRBD1. This CDR3 has 15 residues. J gave up 14 bases and V 1 base, and 9 bases lay outside the gene matches. The germline V gene has CDR1 MGHDK and CDR2 SYGVNS. CDR3 sequence: CASSELGTGWSALHF. The CDR3 nucleotides are TGTGCCAGCAGTGAATTGGGGACAGGGTGGAGCGCCCTCCACTTT. Full variable domain (missing parts from reference TRBV25-1 and TRBJ1-6): EADIYQTPRYLVIGTGKKITLECSQTMGHDKMYWYQQDPGMELHLIHYSYGVNSTEKGDLSSESTVSRIRTEHFPLTLESARPSHTSQYLCASSELGTGWSALHFGNGTRLTVT.

The CDR3: CASSLVPRDEQYF. CDR3 in DNA: TGCGCCAGCAGCTTGGTGCCGCGGGACGAGCAGTACTTC. The chain links TRBV5-1 to TRBJ2-7; the D gene is possibly TRBD2 (5 bases). There are 13 residues in the CDR3. The ends were cut back, 0 bases at V and 5 bases at J, with 9 bases in the middle. Germline CDR1 and CDR2: SGHRS and YFSETQ.

The chain links TRBV14 to TRBJ2-7, with 11 bases that match TRBD1. V dropped 4 bases and J dropped 2; count of bases not matched to a gene: 4. Germline lookup yields CDR1 SGHDN and CDR2 FVKESK. The CDR3 has 15 residues. CDR3 protein: CASSLPDRGPYEQYF. As DNA, the CDR3 is TGTGCCAGCAGCCTACCGGACAGGGGGCCCTACGAGCAGTACTTC.

The chain joins TRBV5-8 to TRBJ1-2; no clear D. In germline, CDR1 is SGHTS, CDR2 YDEGEE. The CDR3 totals 14 residues. The V end was cut by 0 bases, the J end by 3 bases, with 9 bases between. Here the CDR3 reads CASSLGGRDYGYTF. The CDR3, as DNA: TGTGCCAGCAGCTTGGGGGGAAGGGACTATGGCTACACCTTC.

V gene TRBV7-6 combines with J gene TRBJ2-3, with D possibly matching TRBD1 (8 bases). Trimming cost V 5 bases and J 7 bases, with 28 bases left between them. Germline assignment: CDR1 SGHVS and CDR2 FNYEAQ. This CDR3 has 18 amino acids. The DNA for the CDR3 is TGTGCCAGCAGCCCACGACAAAACAGGGGGGGATCGAGGAATACGCAGTATTTT. Amino acids: CASSPRQNRGGSRNTQYF.

This chain joins TRBV28 and TRBJ2-3; possibly TRBD2 for D (6 bases). From germline, CDR1 is MDHEN and CDR2 SYDVKM. V dropped 8 bases and J dropped 2 bases, with 14 bases sitting between them. CDR3 length: 14 residues. The CDR3 here is CASDRRRDTDTQYF. In nucleotides, the CDR3 is TGTGCCAGCGACCGAAGGCGGGACACAGATACGCAGTATTTT.

This clone has only a few counts. The sample contains more than one DNA sequence encoding this CDR3. V is TRBV9 and J is TRBJ1-3; no clear D gene. The germline V gene encodes CDR1 SGDLS and CDR2 YYNGEE. V was shortened by 0 bases and J by 1 base, with 2 bases between the two germline ends. The CDR3 totals 13 residues. CDR3 nucleotide sequence: TGTGCCAGCAGCGTAGGGTCTGGAAACACCATATATTTT. It codes for CASSVGSGNTIYF.

This chain connects TRBV5-6 to TRBJ2-5, with D uncertain. The DNA end is more similar to TRBJ2-7, so the J call may be wrong. Germline loops: CDR1 SGHDT, CDR2 YYEEEE. The CDR3 has 14 amino acids. The CDR3 DNA is TGTGCCAGCAGCTTGGACGCTTTTGTCTACGAGCAGTACTTC. This translates into CASSLDAFVYEQYF.

This clone was recorded only once. This chain uses TRBV10-1 with TRBJ1-5; no firm D call. This CDR3 has 14 amino acids. Trimming took 6 bases from V and 0 from J, leaving 9 bases between them. From germline, CDR1 is WNHNN and CDR2 SYGVQD (reference sequence). The CDR3: CASRGDNSNQPQHF. CDR3 nucleotides: TGCGCCAGCAGGGGAGATAATAGCAATCAGCCCCAGCATTTT.

This clone came up once. The chain recombines TRBV27 with TRBJ2-7; no firm D call. V lost 3 bases to trimming and J lost 6 bases, with 15 bases between them. CDR3 size: 14 residues. The germline V gene encodes CDR1 MNHEY and CDR2 SMNVEV (reference sequence). CDR3 sequence: CASSLARPKGEQYF. CDR3 in DNA: TGTGCCAGCAGTTTGGCTAGACCGAAAGGCGAGCAGTACTTC.

V and J are TRBV28 and TRBJ1-4; the D is unclear. The CDR3 sequence is 8 residues long. V lost 11 bases, J lost 7 bases, and 2 bases lay in between. The germline V gene encodes CDR1 MDHEN and CDR2 SYDVKM. CDR3 DNA sequence: TGTGCCGCTGAAAAACTGTTTTTT. Residues: CAAEKLFF.

The V gene is TRBV11-2, the J gene TRBJ2-5, with 13 nucleotides matching TRBD2. Germline V CDR1 and CDR2: SGHAT, FQNNGV. The J segment lost 5 bases and the V segment lost 0 bases, leaving 9 bases of the junction unmatched. The CDR3 contains 18 residues. CDR3 sequence (DNA): TGTGCCAGCAGCTTAGATGCCGGACTAGCGGGAGTGTCGGAGACCCAGTACTTC. Its translation is CASSLDAGLAGVSETQYF.

V and J are TRBV5-1 and TRBJ2-7; D perhaps matches TRBD2 (6 bases). CDR1 and CDR2 from the germline V gene are SGHRS and YFSETQ. The ends were cut back, 1 base at V and 6 bases at J, with 17 bases in the middle. This CDR3 is built from 15 residues. CDR3 DNA sequence: TGCGCCAGCAGCTTGACGGGAGATGCCAATGGCGAGCAGTACTTC. Translating gives CASSLTGDANGEQYF.

J is TRBJ2-3 and V is TRBV7-9; 7 bases line up with TRBD1. CDR1 is SEHNR, CDR2 FQNEAQ, per germline (reference sequence). The CDR3 extends over 16 amino acids. J was trimmed by 0 bases and V by 5 bases; bases with no gene match: 8. CDR3 region: CASSPVQGDSTDTQYF. The CDR3 nucleotides are TGTGCCAGCAGCCCCGTCCAGGGGGATAGCACAGATACGCAGTATTTT.

The chain is built from TRBV30 and TRBJ1-5; D gene ambiguous. V was clipped by 4 bases and J by 0 bases, with 7 bases between them. This CDR3 comprises 13 residues. Germline CDR1 GTSNPN, CDR2 SVGIG (reference sequence). The CDR3 DNA is TGTGCCTGGAATGGGTATAGCAATCAGCCCCAGCATTTT. Protein sequence: CAWNGYSNQPQHF.

The chain links TRBV9 to TRBJ2-3, with 10 bases matching TRBD2. The trim removed 3 bases at V and 4 bases at J, leaving 5 bases unmatched. This CDR3 is 15 amino acids long. Germline lookup yields CDR1 SGDLS and CDR2 YYNGEE. In nucleotides, the CDR3 is TGTGCCAGCAGCGCTAGCGGGAGAGTTCCAGATACGCAGTATTTT. It translates to CASSASGRVPDTQYF. Complete variable domain (other parts from reference TRBV9 and TRBJ2-3): DSGVTQTPKHLITATGQRVTLRCSPRSGDLSVYWYQQSLDQGLQFLIQYYNGEERAKGNILERFSAQQFPDLHSELNLSSLELGDSALYFCASSASGRVPDTQYFGPGTRLTVL.

V is TRBV7-2 and J is TRBJ2-1, with D unresolved. Trimming took 6 bases from V and 0 from J, leaving 12 bases between them. The CDR3 length is 15 residues. Germline CDR1 SGHTA, CDR2 FQGNSA. As DNA, the CDR3 is TGTGCCAGCAGTCACCCCTCGAGCTCCTACAATGAGCAGTTCTTC. It encodes CASSHPSSSYNEQFF. The variable domain in full, completed from reference TRBV7-2 and TRBJ2-1, reads GAGVSQSPSNKVTEKGKDVELRCDPISGHTALYWYRQSLGQGLEFLIYFQGNSAPDKSGLPSDRFSAERTGGSVSTLTIQRTQQEDSAVYLCASSHPSSSYNEQFFGPGTRLTVL.

The genes are TRBV7-9 and TRBJ2-7; 10 bases agree with TRBD1. The CDR3 length is 16 residues. Trimming removed 5 bases from V and 5 bases from J; junction bases left unmatched: 12. Germline V gene lookup returns CDR1 SEHNR and CDR2 FQNEAQ (reference sequence). CDR3: CASSVATQGQGHEQYF. The CDR3 DNA sequence: TGTGCCAGCAGCGTGGCCACTCAGGGACAGGGGCACGAGCAGTACTTC.

This rearrangement joins TRBV4-3 to TRBJ2-1; TRBD2 matches 13 bases. The CDR3 is 18 amino acids. CDR1 and CDR2 from the germline V gene are LGHNA and YSLEER. After removal of 1 base from V and 7 bases from J, the junction contained 10 bases not matched to a gene. CDR3 DNA sequence: TGCGCCAGCAGCCAAGGGTCACTAGCGGGAGGGCCGGGTAATGAGCAGTTCTTC. It encodes CASSQGSLAGGPGNEQFF.

About this clone itself: Other DNA variants within this sample encode the same CDR3. The V gene is TRBV6-5, the J gene TRBJ2-1; a weak D match, TRBD2 (5 bases). The germline CDR1 and CDR2 sequences are MNHEY and SVGAGI. V was shortened by 0 bases and J by 6 bases, with 15 bases between the two germline ends. The CDR3 extends over 16 amino acids. CDR3 DNA sequence: TGTGCCAGCAGTTACTCTGTCGGGGAGCGCTCCAATGAGCAGTTCTTC. This sequence encodes CASSYSVGERSNEQFF.

The genes are TRBV14 and TRBJ2-3; TRBD1 is a possible D gene (5 bases). Trimming removed 1 base at V and 6 bases at J, with 14 bases between. From germline, CDR1 is SGHDN and CDR2 FVKESK. The CDR3 extends over 15 amino acids. The CDR3 region is CASSQVPYPGDTQYF. Here the CDR3 DNA reads TGTGCCAGCAGCCAAGTGCCCTATCCAGGGGATACGCAGTATTTT.

This clone was counted a single time. The chain is built from TRBV15 and TRBJ2-7; 8 positions match TRBD1. Germline V CDR1 and CDR2: LNHNV, YYDKDF (reference sequence). V lost 3 bases and J lost 3; bases outside the gene matches: 7. This CDR3 comprises 15 residues. The CDR3, as DNA: TGTGCCACCAGCAGCCTCGCAGGGGGCTTCTACGAGCAGTACTTC. It specifies CATSSLAGGFYEQYF.

The rearrangement links TRBV9 to TRBJ2-6; the match to TRBD2 covers 7 bases. The CDR3 sequence is 15 residues long. CDR1 SGDLS and CDR2 YYNGEE come from the germline V gene. The J segment lost 0 bases and the V segment lost 5 bases, leaving 2 bases of the junction unmatched. The DNA for the CDR3 is TGTGCCAGCAGGGGAGGGTTCTCTGGGGCCAACGTCCTGACTTTC. This sequence encodes CASRGGFSGANVLTF.